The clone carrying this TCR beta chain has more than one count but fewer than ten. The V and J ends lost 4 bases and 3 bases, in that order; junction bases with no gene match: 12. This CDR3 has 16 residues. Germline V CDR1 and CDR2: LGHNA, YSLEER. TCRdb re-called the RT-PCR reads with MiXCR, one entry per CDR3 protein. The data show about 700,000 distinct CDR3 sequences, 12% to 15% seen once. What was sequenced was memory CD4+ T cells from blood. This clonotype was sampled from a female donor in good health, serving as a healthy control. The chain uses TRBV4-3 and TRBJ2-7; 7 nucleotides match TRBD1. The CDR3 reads CASSLHYRDSHYEQYF. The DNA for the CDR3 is TGCGCCAGCAGCCTCCACTACCGGGACAGCCACTACGAGCAGTACTTC.